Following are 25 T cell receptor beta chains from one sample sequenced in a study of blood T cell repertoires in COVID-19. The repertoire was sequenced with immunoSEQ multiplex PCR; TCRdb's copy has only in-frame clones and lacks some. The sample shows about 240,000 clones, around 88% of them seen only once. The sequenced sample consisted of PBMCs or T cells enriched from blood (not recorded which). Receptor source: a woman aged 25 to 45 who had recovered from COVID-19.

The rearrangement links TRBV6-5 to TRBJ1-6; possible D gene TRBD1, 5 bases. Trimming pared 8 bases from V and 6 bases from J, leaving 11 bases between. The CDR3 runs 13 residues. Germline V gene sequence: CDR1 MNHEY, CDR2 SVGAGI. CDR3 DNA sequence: TGTGCCAGCCCGCAGGGCCCTAATTCACCCCTCCACTTT. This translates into CASPQGPNSPLHF.

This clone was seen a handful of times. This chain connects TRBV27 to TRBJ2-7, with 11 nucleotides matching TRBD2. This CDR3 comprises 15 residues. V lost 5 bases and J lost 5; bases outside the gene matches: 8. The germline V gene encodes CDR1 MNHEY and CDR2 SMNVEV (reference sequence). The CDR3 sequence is CASSPRLAGMNEQYF. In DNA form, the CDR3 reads TGTGCCAGCAGTCCCAGACTAGCGGGGATGAACGAGCAGTACTTC.

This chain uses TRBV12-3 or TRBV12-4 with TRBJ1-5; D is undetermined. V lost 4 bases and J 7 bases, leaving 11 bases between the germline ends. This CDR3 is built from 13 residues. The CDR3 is CASSWEAGQPQHF. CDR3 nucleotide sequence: TGTGCCAGCAGTTGGGAGGCGGGCCAGCCCCAGCATTTT.

The CDR3 protein is CASSAPRDRGYEQYF. The CDR3 bases are TGTGCCAGCAGTGCCCCACGGGACAGGGGCTACGAGCAGTACTTC. J is TRBJ2-7 and V is TRBV27; 10 bases match TRBD1. The CDR3 is 15 amino acids. Germline lookup yields CDR1 MNHEY and CDR2 SMNVEV (reference sequence). With 5 bases clipped from V and 3 bases from J, the junction kept 7 bases outside the gene matches.

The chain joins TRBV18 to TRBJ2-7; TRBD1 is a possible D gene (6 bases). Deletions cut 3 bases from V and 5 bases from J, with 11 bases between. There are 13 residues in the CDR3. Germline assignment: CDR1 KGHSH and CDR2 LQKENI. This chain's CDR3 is CASSPTWGHEQYF. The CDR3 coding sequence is TGTGCCAGCTCACCGACCTGGGGGCACGAGCAGTACTTC.

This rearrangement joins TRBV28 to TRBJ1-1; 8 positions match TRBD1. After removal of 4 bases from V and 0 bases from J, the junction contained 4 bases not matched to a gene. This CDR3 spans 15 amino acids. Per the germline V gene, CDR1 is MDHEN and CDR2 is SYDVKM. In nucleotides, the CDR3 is TGTGCCAGCAGTTGGGCGACAGGGGTGAACACTGAAGCTTTCTTT. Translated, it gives CASSWATGVNTEAFF.

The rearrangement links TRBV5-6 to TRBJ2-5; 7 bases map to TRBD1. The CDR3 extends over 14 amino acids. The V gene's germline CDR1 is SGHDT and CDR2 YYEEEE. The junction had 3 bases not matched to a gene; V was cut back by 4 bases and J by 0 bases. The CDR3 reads CASSMTGYQETQYF. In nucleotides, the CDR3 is TGTGCCAGCAGCATGACAGGGTACCAAGAGACCCAGTACTTC.

The CDR3 DNA follows: TGTGCCACCGCAGAGAGGGTTGAGGGTCAGCCCCAGCATTTT. This encodes CATAERVEGQPQHF. The gene calls are TRBV15 and TRBJ1-5; no definite D call. The germline gives CDR1 LNHNV, CDR2 YYDKDF (reference sequence). CDR3 size: 14 residues. Trimming shortened V by 8 bases and J by 6 bases, and 17 bases separated the two germline ends.

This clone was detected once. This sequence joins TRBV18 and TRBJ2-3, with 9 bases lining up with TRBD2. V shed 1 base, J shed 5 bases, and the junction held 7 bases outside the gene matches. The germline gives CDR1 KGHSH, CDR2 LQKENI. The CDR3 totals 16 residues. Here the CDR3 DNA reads TGTGCCAGCTCACCACGGGTAGCGGGAGTAGAAGATACGCAGTATTTT. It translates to CASSPRVAGVEDTQYF.

This chain's CDR3 is CASTRFTDTQYF. The DNA for the CDR3 is TGTGCCAGCACCAGGTTCACAGATACGCAGTATTTT. The chain links TRBV28 to TRBJ2-3; D gene ambiguous. CDR1 is MDHEN and CDR2 is SYDVKM in the germline V gene. V gave up 7 bases and J gave up 2 bases, with 7 bases separating them. This CDR3 spans 12 amino acids.

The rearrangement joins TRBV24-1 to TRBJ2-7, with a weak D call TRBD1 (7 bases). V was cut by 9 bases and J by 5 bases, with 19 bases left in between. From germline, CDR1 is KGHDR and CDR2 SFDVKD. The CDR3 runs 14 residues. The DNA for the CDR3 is TGTGCCACCTCTGAGGGGGGACAGACCCACGAGCAGTACTTC. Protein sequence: CATSEGGQTHEQYF.

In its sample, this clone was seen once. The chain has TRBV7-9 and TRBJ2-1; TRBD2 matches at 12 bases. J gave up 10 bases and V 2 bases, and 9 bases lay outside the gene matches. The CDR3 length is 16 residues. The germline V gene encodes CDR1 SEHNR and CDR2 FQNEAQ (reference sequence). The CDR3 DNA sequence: TGTGCCAGCAGCTTAAGGTCTAGCGGGAGGGCCGAGGAGCAGTTCTTC. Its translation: CASSLRSSGRAEEQFF.

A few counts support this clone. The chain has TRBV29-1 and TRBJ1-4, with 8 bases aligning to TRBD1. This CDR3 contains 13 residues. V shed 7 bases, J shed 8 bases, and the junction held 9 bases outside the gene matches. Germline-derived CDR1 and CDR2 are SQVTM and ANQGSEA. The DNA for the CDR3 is TGCAGCGCCAGGGGGCGAGGAGACGAAAAACTGTTTTTT. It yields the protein CSARGRGDEKLFF. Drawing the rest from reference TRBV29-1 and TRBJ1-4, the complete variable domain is SAVISQKPSRDICQRGTSLTIQCQVDSQVTMMFWYRQQPGQSLTLIATANQGSEATYESGFVIDKFPISRPNLTFSTLTVSNMSPEDSSIYLCSARGRGDEKLFFGSGTQLSVL.

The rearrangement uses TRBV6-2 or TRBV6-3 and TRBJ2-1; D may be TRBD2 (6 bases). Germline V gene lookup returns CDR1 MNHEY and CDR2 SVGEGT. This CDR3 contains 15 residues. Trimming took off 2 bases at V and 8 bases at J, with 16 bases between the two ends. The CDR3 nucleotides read TGTGCCAGCAGTTACCCCGGACCGAGGGAGGATGAGCAGTTCTTC. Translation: CASSYPGPREDEQFF.

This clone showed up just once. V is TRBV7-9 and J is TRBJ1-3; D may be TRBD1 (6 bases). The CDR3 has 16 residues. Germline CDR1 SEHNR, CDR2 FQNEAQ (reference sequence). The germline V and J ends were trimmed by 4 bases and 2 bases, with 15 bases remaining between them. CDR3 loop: CASSSREGEAGNTIYF. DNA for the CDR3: TGTGCCAGCAGCTCACGGGAGGGGGAAGCTGGAAACACCATATATTTT.

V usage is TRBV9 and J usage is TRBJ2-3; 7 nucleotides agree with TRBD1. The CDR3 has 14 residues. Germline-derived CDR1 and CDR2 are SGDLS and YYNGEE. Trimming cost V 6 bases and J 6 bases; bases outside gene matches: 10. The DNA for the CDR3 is TGTGCCAGCACCGCTTTGGCACAGGGGGATACGCAGTATTTT. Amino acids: CASTALAQGDTQYF.

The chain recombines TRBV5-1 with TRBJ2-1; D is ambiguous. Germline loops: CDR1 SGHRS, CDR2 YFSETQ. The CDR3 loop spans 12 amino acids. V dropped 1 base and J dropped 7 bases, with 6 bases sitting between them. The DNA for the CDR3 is TGCGCCAGCAGCTTGCCCTCGAATGAGCAGTTCTTC. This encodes CASSLPSNEQFF.

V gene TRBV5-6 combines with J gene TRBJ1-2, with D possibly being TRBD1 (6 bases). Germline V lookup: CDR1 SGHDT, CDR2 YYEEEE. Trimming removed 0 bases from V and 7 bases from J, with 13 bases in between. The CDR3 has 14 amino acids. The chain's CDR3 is CASSLAVQGLGYTF. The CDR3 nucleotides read TGTGCCAGCAGCTTGGCCGTACAGGGCCTTGGCTACACCTTC.

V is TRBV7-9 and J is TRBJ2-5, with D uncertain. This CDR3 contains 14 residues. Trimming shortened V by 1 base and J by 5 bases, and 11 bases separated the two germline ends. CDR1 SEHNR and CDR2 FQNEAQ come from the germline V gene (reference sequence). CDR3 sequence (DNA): TGTGCCAGCAGCTTAGTTATATCTCTGGAGACCCAGTACTTC. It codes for CASSLVISLETQYF.

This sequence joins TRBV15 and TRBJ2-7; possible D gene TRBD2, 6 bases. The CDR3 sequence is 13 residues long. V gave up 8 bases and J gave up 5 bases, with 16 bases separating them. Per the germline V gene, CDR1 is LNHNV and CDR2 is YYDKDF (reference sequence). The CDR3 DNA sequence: TGTGCCACCGCGGCCGGGAGTAAGGACGAGCAGTACTTC. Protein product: CATAAGSKDEQYF.

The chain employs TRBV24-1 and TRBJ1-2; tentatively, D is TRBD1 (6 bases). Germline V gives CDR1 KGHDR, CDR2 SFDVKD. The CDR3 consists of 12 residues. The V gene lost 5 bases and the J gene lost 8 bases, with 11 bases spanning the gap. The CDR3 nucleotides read TGTGCCACCAGTGTAGGCAGGGGAGGCTACACCTTC. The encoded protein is CATSVGRGGYTF.

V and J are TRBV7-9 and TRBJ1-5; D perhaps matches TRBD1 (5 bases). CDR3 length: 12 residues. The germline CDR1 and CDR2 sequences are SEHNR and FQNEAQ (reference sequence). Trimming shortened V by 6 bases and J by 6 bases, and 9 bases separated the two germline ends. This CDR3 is CASRGGSQPQHF. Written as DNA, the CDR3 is TGTGCCAGCAGGGGGGGTAGTCAGCCCCAGCATTTT. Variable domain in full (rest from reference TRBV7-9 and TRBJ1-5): DTGVSQNPRHKITKRGQNVTFRCDPISEHNRLYWYRQTLGQGPEFLTYFQNEAQLEKSRLLSDRFSAERPKGSFSTLEIQRTEQGDSAMYLCASRGGSQPQHFGDGTRLSIL.

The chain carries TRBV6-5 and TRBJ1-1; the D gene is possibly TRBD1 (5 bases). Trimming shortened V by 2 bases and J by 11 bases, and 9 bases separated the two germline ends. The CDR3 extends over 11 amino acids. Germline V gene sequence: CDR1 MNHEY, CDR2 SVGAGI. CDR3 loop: CASSYQGKAFF. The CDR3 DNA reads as TGTGCCAGCAGTTACCAGGGAAAGGCTTTCTTT.

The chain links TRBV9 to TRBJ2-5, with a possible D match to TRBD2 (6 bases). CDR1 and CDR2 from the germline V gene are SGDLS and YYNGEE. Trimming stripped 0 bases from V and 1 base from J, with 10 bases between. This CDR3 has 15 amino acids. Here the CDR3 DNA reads TGTGCCAGCAGCGTAGTAGCGGCAGCCCAAGAGACCCAGTACTTC. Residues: CASSVVAAAQETQYF.

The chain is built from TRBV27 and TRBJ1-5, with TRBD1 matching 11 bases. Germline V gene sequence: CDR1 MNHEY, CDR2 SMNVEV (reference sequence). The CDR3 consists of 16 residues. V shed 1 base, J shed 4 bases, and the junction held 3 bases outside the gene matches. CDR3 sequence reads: CASSLFGQGANQPQHF. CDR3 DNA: TGTGCCAGCAGTTTATTTGGACAGGGGGCTAATCAGCCCCAGCATTTT.